Presented here are 6 T cell receptor beta chains from one specimen sequenced in a study of cytomegalovirus exposure and HLA in healthy donors. The PCR made use of 60 Vbeta and 13 Jbeta primers. Here immunoSEQ multiplex PCR was the method, and the copy in TCRdb shows in-frame clones only, minus some. The table has about 110,000 clones, around three quarters seen once. The sample consisted of PBMCs. The receptors were gathered from a man between 25 and 39 years old in good health and CMV-seropositive.

The chain employs TRBV4-1 and TRBJ2-2; D ambiguous. V lost 5 bases and J lost 7, with 5 bases in between. CDR3 length: 11 amino acids. The germline V gene has CDR1 MGHRA and CDR2 YSYEKL. The CDR3 nucleotides read TGCGCCAGCAGCGGGCGCGGGGAGCTGTTTTTT. It specifies CASSGRGELFF.

The rearrangement joins TRBV19 to TRBJ2-1; 9 bases align to TRBD1. Unmatched junction bases numbered 3, after V lost 5 bases and J lost 1 base. Germline CDR1 and CDR2: LNHDA and SQIVND (reference sequence). The CDR3 totals 15 residues. This chain's CDR3 is CASSLGTGSYNEQFF. The CDR3 region has the DNA TGTGCCAGTAGTCTAGGGACAGGGTCCTACAATGAGCAGTTCTTC.

A single count supports this clone. This chain links TRBV5-6 with TRBJ2-1, with 7 bases lining up with TRBD1. Germline assignment: CDR1 SGHDT and CDR2 YYEEEE. CDR3 length: 14 amino acids. After removal of 0 bases from V and 8 bases from J, the junction contained 5 bases not matched to a gene. The CDR3 loop reads CASSLVQGRHEQFF. CDR3 nucleotide sequence: TGTGCCAGCAGCTTGGTACAGGGGCGGCATGAGCAGTTCTTC.

The J gene is TRBJ2-7, the V gene TRBV9, with 7 bases fitting TRBD1. J lost 4 bases, V lost 4 bases, and 8 bases had no gene match. The CDR3 has 14 residues. The germline gives CDR1 SGDLS, CDR2 YYNGEE. CDR3: CASSPGQRTYEQYF. CDR3 DNA: TGTGCCAGCAGCCCGGGACAGAGAACTTACGAGCAGTACTTC.

In this sample, this clone turned up once. The chain is built from TRBV19 and TRBJ2-1, with TRBD2 matching over 14 bases. Germline V gene sequence: CDR1 LNHDA, CDR2 SQIVND (reference sequence). The J segment lost 8 bases and the V segment lost 5 bases, leaving 8 bases of the junction unmatched. This CDR3 has 16 amino acids. The CDR3 DNA is TGTGCCAGTAGTTCCCGGACTAGCGGGGGGTTGGATGAGCAGTTCTTC. Its protein product is CASSSRTSGGLDEQFF.

This CDR3 reads CASSLGRVADTQYF. In DNA form, the CDR3 reads TGTGCCAGCAGTTTGGGCAGGGTGGCAGATACGCAGTATTTT. V gene TRBV28 combines with J gene TRBJ2-3; perhaps TRBD1 as D (5 bases). V gave up 3 bases and J gave up 4 bases, with 11 bases separating them. Germline lookup yields CDR1 MDHEN and CDR2 SYDVKM. The CDR3 contains 14 residues.